Presented here are 4 T cell receptor beta chains from one specimen sequenced in a study of shared clonotypes between healthy human individuals. The protocol was immunoSEQ multiplex PCR, while the TCRdb copy is restricted to in-frame clones and leaves out a portion. The sample comprises 2 million or so clones, 85% to 95% of which are singletons, and 0.1% to 0.15% rests with the top ten. The material sequenced was naive CD4+ T cells sorted from blood. Regarding subset: CD45RA+ positively selected. Source of these receptors: a man younger than 35 in good health.

This clone was picked up one time. The chain combines TRBV6-5 with TRBJ2-3, with TRBD2 as a possible D gene (5 bases). Germline V gene lookup returns CDR1 MNHEY and CDR2 SVGAGI. The CDR3 extends over 12 amino acids. The V and J ends lost 4 bases and 6 bases respectively, with 8 bases between them. CDR3 loop: CASSSGGDTQYF. CDR3 in DNA: TGTGCCAGCAGTTCCGGAGGCGATACGCAGTATTTT.

The genes are TRBV10-1 and TRBJ2-7; D may be TRBD2 (5 bases). The CDR3 runs 12 residues. Germline assignment: CDR1 WNHNN and CDR2 SYGVQD (reference sequence). Trimming stripped 0 bases from V and 6 bases from J, with 6 bases between. The CDR3 bases are TGCGCCAGCAGTGAGTCAGGAGGCGAGCAGTACTTC. Amino acids: CASSESGGEQYF.

V usage is TRBV28 and J usage is TRBJ1-2; TRBD1 might be the D (5 bases). The CDR3 loop spans 14 amino acids. Per germline, CDR1 MDHEN and CDR2 SYDVKM. The V and J ends lost 5 bases and 4 bases respectively, with 14 bases between them. The CDR3 sequence: CASSPPRQLYGYTF. The CDR3 DNA reads TGTGCCAGCAGTCCGCCTCGACAGCTCTATGGCTACACCTTC.

The rearrangement joins TRBV6-1 to TRBJ1-2; 8 nucleotides align to TRBD1. The germline gives CDR1 MNHNS, CDR2 SASEGT. The CDR3 has 13 amino acids. V gave up 4 bases and J gave up 4 bases; unmatched junction bases: 2. CDR3 loop: CASSVDRGYGYTF. Here the CDR3 DNA reads TGTGCCAGCAGTGTCGACAGGGGCTATGGCTACACCTTC.